This entry describes one T cell receptor beta chain. Using unique molecular identifiers, the investigators prepared the TCRbeta library. TCRdb reanalysed the PCR reads using MiXCR and keeps one entry per CDR3 protein. The sample lists about 400,000 distinct CDR3 sequences, around 21% occurring once. Germline loops: CDR1 SGHTA, CDR2 FQGTGA. The CDR3 spans 12 residues. V lost 0 bases and J lost 6, with 6 bases in between. The entry originates in a study of T-cell reconstitution after alpha-beta-depleted transplantation in children. The receptor was derived from a human donor who donated a stem cell graft to a child with acute myeloid leukemia. The sample was PBMCs from the stem cell graft donor, taken from the stem cell graft. The chain recombines TRBV7-3 with TRBJ2-7, with no clear D. The CDR3 loop reads CASSLTRREQYF. CDR3 sequence (DNA): TGTGCCAGCAGCTTAACCAGGCGCGAGCAGTACTTC.